What follows describes a single TCR beta chain. Its antigen remains unidentified. The study ran its PCR with 60 Vbeta and 13 Jbeta primers. Assay: immunoSEQ multiplex PCR; the TCRdb copy retains only in-frame clones and omits some. Here the sample spans approximately 160,000 clones, approximately 77% being singletons. This sample is part of a study of cytomegalovirus exposure and HLA in healthy donors. The V and J ends lost 6 bases and 5 bases, in that order; junction bases with no gene match: 4. Germline V lookup: CDR1 SGHRS, CDR2 YFSETQ. The CDR3 contains 13 residues. Findings of the study overall: When analyzed later, the rates of TCR association showed variation by HLA locus, with DRB1 the most and HLA-C the fewest.

Among the donors, all were healthy bone marrow donors. This chain links TRBV5-1 with TRBJ2-1; 8 bases are a match to TRBD2. Sequences were obtained from PBMCs. The TCR was taken from a male donor in good health and CMV-seropositive. This chain's CDR3 is CASTRTSNNEQFF. CDR3 nucleotides: TGCGCCAGCACCAGGACTAGCAACAATGAGCAGTTCTTC.